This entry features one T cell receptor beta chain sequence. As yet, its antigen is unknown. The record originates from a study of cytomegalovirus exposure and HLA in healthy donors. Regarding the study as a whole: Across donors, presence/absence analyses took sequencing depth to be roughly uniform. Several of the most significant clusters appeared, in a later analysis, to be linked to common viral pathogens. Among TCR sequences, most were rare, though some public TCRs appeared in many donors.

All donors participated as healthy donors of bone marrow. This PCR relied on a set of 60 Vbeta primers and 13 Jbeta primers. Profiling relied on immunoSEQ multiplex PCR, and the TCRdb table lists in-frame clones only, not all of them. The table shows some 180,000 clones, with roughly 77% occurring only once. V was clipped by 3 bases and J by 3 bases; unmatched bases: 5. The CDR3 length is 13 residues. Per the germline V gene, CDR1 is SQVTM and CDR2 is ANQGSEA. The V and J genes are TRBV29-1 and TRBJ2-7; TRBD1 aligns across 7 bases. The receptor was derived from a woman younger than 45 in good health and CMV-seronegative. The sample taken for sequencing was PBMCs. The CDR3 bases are TGCAGCGTTGAGGTAGGGGGCCTCTACGAGCAGTACTTC. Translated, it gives CSVEVGGLYEQYF.